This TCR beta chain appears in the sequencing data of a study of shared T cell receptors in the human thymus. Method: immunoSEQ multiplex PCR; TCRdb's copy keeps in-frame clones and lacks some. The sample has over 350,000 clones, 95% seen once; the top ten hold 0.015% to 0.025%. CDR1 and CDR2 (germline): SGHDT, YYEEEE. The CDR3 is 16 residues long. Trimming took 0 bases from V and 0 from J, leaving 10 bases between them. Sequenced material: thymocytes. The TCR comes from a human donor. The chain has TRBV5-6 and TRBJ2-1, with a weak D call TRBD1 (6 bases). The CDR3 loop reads CASSLEVRGSYNEQFF. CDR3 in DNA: TGTGCCAGCAGCTTGGAGGTCAGGGGCTCCTACAATGAGCAGTTCTTC.